Below are 16 T cell receptor beta chains sequenced from a single sample in a study of cytomegalovirus exposure and HLA in healthy donors. The PCR used 60 Vbeta and 13 Jbeta primers. Measured with immunoSEQ multiplex PCR; TCRdb has only the in-frame clones, and not every one. The sample has 200,000 or so clones; less than 90% are singletons. Sequences were obtained from PBMCs. The source is a girl in the first two years of life in good health and CMV-seronegative.

This clone was recorded a few times. V is TRBV6-1 and J is TRBJ2-1, with D perhaps TRBD1 (7 bases). Trimming took 6 bases from V and 7 from J, leaving 13 bases between them. Germline CDR1 and CDR2: MNHNS and SASEGT. The CDR3 is made up of 13 amino acids. Here the CDR3 DNA reads TGTGCCAGCAGGAGGGACAGCGGGAATGAGCAGTTCTTC. This codes for CASRRDSGNEQFF.

The rearrangement links TRBV25-1 to TRBJ2-1; tentative D call: TRBD2 (5 bases). Germline lookup yields CDR1 MGHDK and CDR2 SYGVNS. The V end lost 8 bases, the J end lost 5 bases, and 16 bases lay between the germline ends. The CDR3 extends over 14 amino acids. CDR3 sequence (DNA): TGTGCCAGCGGGCCCCCATTTAGCGACAATGAGCAGTTCTTC. It encodes CASGPPFSDNEQFF.

The genes are TRBV19 and TRBJ2-1; D is perhaps TRBD1 (5 bases). Germline CDR1 reads LNHDA; CDR2 reads SQIVND (reference sequence). This CDR3 region has 14 residues. Trimming removed 7 bases at V and 4 bases at J, with 14 bases between. CDR3 nucleotide sequence: TGTGCCAGTATTAGGGCAGCAGGGTACAATGAGCAGTTCTTC. Translation: CASIRAAGYNEQFF.

The V call is TRBV5-1, the J call TRBJ2-7; TRBD2 aligns across 14 bases. Germline V lookup: CDR1 SGHRS, CDR2 YFSETQ. The CDR3 totals 16 residues. V was clipped by 5 bases and J by 0 bases; unmatched bases: 4. The CDR3 region has the DNA TGCGCCAGCAGTCCTGGGACTAGCGGGAGCTCCTACGAGCAGTACTTC. It specifies CASSPGTSGSSYEQYF.

The rearrangement joins TRBV7-8 to TRBJ1-2; D is perhaps TRBD1 (6 bases). V lost 4 bases and J 3 bases, leaving 6 bases between the germline ends. Germline V gene sequence: CDR1 SGHVS, CDR2 FQNEAQ. The CDR3 sequence is 12 residues long. The CDR3 coding sequence is TGTGCCAGCAGCTCAGGGGACTATGGCTACACCTTC. Translated: CASSSGDYGYTF.

This rearrangement joins TRBV9 to TRBJ2-5; a weak D match, TRBD1 (6 bases). Germline-derived CDR1 and CDR2 are SGDLS and YYNGEE. The V and J ends lost 0 bases and 4 bases respectively, with 16 bases between them. The CDR3 extends over 16 amino acids. CDR3 in DNA: TGTGCCAGCAGCGTAGAACAGGGTAGTATCGTAGAGACCCAGTACTTC. This sequence encodes CASSVEQGSIVETQYF.

This chain uses TRBV7-9 with TRBJ2-7; 8 bases map to TRBD2. The CDR3 consists of 15 residues. Unmatched junction bases numbered 4, after V lost 1 base and J lost 2 bases. Germline CDR1 reads SEHNR; CDR2 reads FQNEAQ (reference sequence). CDR3 amino acids: CASSLGKGLAYEQYF. CDR3 nucleotide sequence: TGTGCCAGCAGCTTAGGGAAGGGACTAGCCTACGAGCAGTACTTC.

The chain joins TRBV6-6 to TRBJ1-1, with D possibly TRBD1 on 5 matching bases. This CDR3 spans 15 amino acids. Germline CDR1 reads MNHNY; CDR2 reads SVGAGI (reference sequence). V lost 2 bases, J lost 3 bases, and 13 bases lay in between. The CDR3 loop reads CASSYGRGADTEAFF. The CDR3 DNA follows: TGTGCCAGCAGTTACGGGAGGGGCGCGGACACTGAAGCTTTCTTT.

V is TRBV27 and J is TRBJ2-1; 10 bases fit TRBD2. CDR1 and CDR2 (germline): MNHEY, SMNVEV (reference sequence). V was clipped by 3 bases and J by 7 bases; unmatched bases: 6. This CDR3 contains 15 residues. CDR3 nucleotides: TGTGCCAGCAGTTTCGTAGCGGGGGGCAGTAATGAGCAGTTCTTC. Protein product: CASSFVAGGSNEQFF.

This rearrangement joins TRBV19 to TRBJ2-7, with TRBD1 identical over 7 bases. The V gene end was trimmed by 4 bases and the J gene end by 0 bases; junction bases not matched to a gene: 6. Germline loops: CDR1 LNHDA, CDR2 SQIVND (reference sequence). The CDR3 has 15 amino acids. The CDR3 DNA reads as TGTGCCAGTAGTACCTCAGGGGGACGCTCCTACGAGCAGTACTTC. Translating it yields CASSTSGGRSYEQYF.

The chain has TRBV5-1 and TRBJ2-1, with 8 nucleotides matching TRBD2. With V trimmed by 1 base and J by 4 bases, 4 bases remained unmatched. The germline CDR1 and CDR2 sequences are SGHRS and YFSETQ. The CDR3 runs 15 residues. CDR3 protein: CASSLIGGEYNEQFF. In DNA, the CDR3 is TGCGCCAGCAGCTTGATCGGGGGGGAGTACAATGAGCAGTTCTTC.

V is TRBV29-1 and J is TRBJ2-3; D might be TRBD1 (5 bases). Germline values: CDR1 SQVTM, CDR2 ANQGSEA. The V and J ends lost 8 bases and 6 bases respectively, with 12 bases between them. CDR3 length: 11 residues. The CDR3 sequence: CSSNQGDTQYF. CDR3 in DNA: TGCAGCTCAAACCAGGGTGATACGCAGTATTTT.

The chain carries TRBV5-6 and TRBJ2-1; 9 bases fit TRBD1. CDR1 is SGHDT, CDR2 YYEEEE, per germline. The CDR3 is 15 residues long. V lost 3 bases and J lost 7; bases outside the gene matches: 8. The CDR3 spells CASSYRQGGMNEQFF. The CDR3 nucleotides read TGTGCCAGCAGCTACCGACAGGGGGGAATGAATGAGCAGTTCTTC.

The V call is TRBV5-5, the J call TRBJ1-6; D possibly corresponds to TRBD1 (6 bases). Trimming removed 0 bases at V and 9 bases at J, with 10 bases between. The germline V gene has CDR1 SGHKS and CDR2 YYEKEE (reference sequence). There are 14 residues in the CDR3. In nucleotides, the CDR3 is TGTGCCAGCAGCTTGGCTGGGGGCGGTTCACCCCTCCACTTT. Encoded protein: CASSLAGGGSPLHF.

The J gene is TRBJ2-5, the V gene TRBV15, with 9 bases matching TRBD1. The CDR3 consists of 18 residues. The V segment lost 3 bases and the J segment 3 bases; nucleotides outside the gene matches: 14. Per the germline V gene, CDR1 is LNHNV and CDR2 is YYDKDF (reference sequence). The CDR3 spells CATSRLGQGGALKETQYF. For the CDR3, the DNA is TGTGCCACCAGCAGGTTGGGACAGGGAGGGGCACTTAAAGAGACCCAGTACTTC.

The CDR3: CAWSAQQGADTEAFF. CDR3 coding DNA: TGTGCCTGGAGTGCCCAACAGGGGGCGGACACTGAAGCTTTCTTT. The chain uses TRBV30 and TRBJ1-1; 9 bases are shared with TRBD1. CDR1 GTSNPN and CDR2 SVGIG come from the germline V gene (reference sequence). Trimming at V came to 1 base and at J to 3 bases, leaving 6 bases not matched to a gene. The CDR3 has 15 amino acids.